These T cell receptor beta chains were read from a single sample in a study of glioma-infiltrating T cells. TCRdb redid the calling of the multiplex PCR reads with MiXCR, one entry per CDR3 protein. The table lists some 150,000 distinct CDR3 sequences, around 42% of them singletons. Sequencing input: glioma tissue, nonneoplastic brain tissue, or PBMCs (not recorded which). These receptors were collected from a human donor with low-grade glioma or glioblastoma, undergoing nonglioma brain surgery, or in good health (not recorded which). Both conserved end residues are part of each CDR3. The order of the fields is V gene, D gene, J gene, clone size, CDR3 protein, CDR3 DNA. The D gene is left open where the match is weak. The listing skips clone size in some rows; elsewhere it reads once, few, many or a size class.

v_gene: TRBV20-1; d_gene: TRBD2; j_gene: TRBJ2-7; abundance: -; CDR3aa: CSVTGTSGAPSYEQYF; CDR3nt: TGCAGTGTGACGGGGACTAGCGGGGCGCCCTCCTACGAGCAGTACTTC
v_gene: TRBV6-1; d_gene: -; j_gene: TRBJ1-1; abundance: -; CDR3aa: CASIGVAEAFF; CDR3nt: TGTGCCAGCATAGGAGTGGCTGAAGCTTTCTTT
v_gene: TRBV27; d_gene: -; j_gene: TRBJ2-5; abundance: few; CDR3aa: CASSSMMRGEETQYF; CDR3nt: TGTGCCAGCAGTTCGATGATGCGGGGAGAAGAGACCCAGTACTTC
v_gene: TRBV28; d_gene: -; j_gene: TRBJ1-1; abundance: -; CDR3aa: CASSFWYEAFF; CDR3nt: TGTGCCAGCAGTTTCTGGTATGAAGCTTTCTTT
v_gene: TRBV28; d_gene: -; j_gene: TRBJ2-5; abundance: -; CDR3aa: CASSFYREGKTQYF; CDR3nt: TGTGCCAGCAGTTTTTACAGGGAGGGCAAGACCCAGTACTTC
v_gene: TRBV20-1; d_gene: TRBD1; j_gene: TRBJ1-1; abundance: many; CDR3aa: CSARQGGNTEAFF; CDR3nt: TGCAGTGCTAGACAGGGGGGAAACACTGAAGCTTTCTTT
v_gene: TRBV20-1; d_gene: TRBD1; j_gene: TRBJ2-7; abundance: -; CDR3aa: CSAHQGQGWYEQYF; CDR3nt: TGCAGTGCTCACCAGGGACAGGGTTGGTACGAGCAGTACTTC
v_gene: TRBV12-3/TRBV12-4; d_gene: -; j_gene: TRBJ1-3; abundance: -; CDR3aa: CASSLGSRMGNTIYF; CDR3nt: TGTGCCAGCAGTTTGGGGAGTCGGATGGGAAACACCATATATTTT
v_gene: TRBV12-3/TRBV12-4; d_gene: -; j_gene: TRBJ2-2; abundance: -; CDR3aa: CASRLWGTGELFF; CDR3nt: TGTGCCAGCCGACTATGGGGCACTGGGGAGCTGTTTTTT
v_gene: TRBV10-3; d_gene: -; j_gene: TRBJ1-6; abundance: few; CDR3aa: CAISENSPLHF; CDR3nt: TGTGCCATCAGTGAGAATTCACCCCTCCACTTT
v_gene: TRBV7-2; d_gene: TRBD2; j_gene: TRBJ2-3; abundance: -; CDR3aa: CASSTLSGADTQYF; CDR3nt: TGTGCCAGCAGCACACTAAGCGGGGCAGATACGCAGTATTTT
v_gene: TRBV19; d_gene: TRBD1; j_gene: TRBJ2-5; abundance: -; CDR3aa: CASSADRGHQETQYF; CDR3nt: TGTGCCAGTAGTGCAGACAGGGGCCACCAAGAGACCCAGTACTTC
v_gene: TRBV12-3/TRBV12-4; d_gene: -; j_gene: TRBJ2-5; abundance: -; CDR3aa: CASNSQETQYF; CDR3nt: TGTGCCAGCAACTCACAGGAGACCCAGTACTTC
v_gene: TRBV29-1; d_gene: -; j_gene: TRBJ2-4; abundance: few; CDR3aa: CSAKSEEKRNIQYF; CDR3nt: TGCAGCGCGAAATCTGAGGAGAAACGGAACATTCAGTACTTC
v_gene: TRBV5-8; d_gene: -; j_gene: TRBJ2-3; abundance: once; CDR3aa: CASSSPGQGTDTQYF; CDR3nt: TGTGCCAGCAGCTCTCCGGGACAAGGCACAGATACGCAGTATTTT
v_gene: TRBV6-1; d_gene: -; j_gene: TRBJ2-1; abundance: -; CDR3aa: CASSEAKGSYNEQFF; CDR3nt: TGTGCCAGCAGTGAAGCCAAGGGCTCCTACAATGAGCAGTTCTTC
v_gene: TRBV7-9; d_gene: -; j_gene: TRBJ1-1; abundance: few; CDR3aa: CASSPGANTEAFF; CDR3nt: TGTGCCAGCAGCCCAGGAGCCAACACTGAAGCTTTCTTT
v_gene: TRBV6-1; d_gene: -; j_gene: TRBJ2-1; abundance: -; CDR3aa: CATLGSSNEKFF; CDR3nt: TGTGCCACCTTGGGGAGTTCCAATGAGAAGTTCTTC
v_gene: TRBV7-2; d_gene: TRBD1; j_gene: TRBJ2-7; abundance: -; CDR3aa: CASSSQGGSYEQYF; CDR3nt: TGTGCCAGCAGCTCACAGGGGGGCTCCTACGAGCAGTACTTC
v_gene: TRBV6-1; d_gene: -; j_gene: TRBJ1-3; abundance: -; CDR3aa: CASIVDRSPNTIYF; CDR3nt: TGTGCCAGCATCGTGGATAGATCTCCAAACACCATATATTTT
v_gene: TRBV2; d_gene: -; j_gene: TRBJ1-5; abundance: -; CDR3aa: CASKDTSNQPQHF; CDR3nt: TGTGCCAGCAAGGACACTAGCAATCAGCCCCAGCATTTT
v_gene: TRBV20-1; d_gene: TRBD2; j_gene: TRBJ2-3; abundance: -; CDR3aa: CSASEREGLTDTQYF; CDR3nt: TGCAGTGCTAGTGAGCGGGAGGGCCTAACAGATACGCAGTATTTT
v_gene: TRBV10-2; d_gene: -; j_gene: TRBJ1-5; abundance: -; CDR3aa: CASSELQGAQHF; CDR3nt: TGCGCCAGCAGTGAACTACAGGGAGCCCAGCATTTT
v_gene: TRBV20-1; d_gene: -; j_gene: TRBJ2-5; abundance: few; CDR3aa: CSATEGPGRETQYF; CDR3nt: TGCAGTGCCACGGAGGGTCCGGGTCGGGAGACCCAGTACTTC
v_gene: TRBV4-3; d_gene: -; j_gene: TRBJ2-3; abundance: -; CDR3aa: CASSSPGVDTQYF; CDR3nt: TGCGCCAGCAGCTCCCCGGGGGTAGATACGCAGTATTTT
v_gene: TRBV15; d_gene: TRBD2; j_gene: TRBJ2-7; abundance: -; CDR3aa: CATSRELGTSGYEQYF; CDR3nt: TGTGCCACCAGCAGAGAACTTGGGACTAGCGGATACGAGCAGTACTTC
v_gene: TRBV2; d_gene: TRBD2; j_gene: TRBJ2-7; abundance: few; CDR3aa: CASGLAGYEQYF; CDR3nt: TGTGCCAGCGGACTAGCGGGCTACGAGCAGTACTTC
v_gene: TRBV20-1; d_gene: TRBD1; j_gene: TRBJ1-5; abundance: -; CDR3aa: CSARETGTGNQPQHF; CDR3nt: TGCAGTGCTAGAGAGACCGGGACAGGGAATCAGCCCCAGCATTTT
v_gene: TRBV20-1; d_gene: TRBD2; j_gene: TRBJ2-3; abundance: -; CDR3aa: CSAGRGGGTDTQYF; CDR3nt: TGCAGTGCTGGGCGGGGGGGCGGTACAGATACGCAGTATTTT
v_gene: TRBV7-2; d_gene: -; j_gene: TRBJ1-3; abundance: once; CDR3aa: CASSPHRDVGNTIYF; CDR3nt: TGTGCCAGCAGCCCGCACAGGGATGTTGGAAACACCATATATTTT
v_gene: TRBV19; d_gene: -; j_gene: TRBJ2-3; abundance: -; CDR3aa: CASSIGTVRDTQYF; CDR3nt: TGTGCCAGTAGTATAGGGACAGTGAGAGATACGCAGTATTTT
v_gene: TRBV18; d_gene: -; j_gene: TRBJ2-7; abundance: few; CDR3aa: CASSPGRVREQYF; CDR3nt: TGTGCCAGCTCACCAGGTAGGGTGCGCGAGCAGTACTTC
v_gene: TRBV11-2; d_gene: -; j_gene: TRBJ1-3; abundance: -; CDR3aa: CASSGTLGNTIYF; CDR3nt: TGTGCCAGCAGCGGGACTTTGGGAAACACCATATATTTT
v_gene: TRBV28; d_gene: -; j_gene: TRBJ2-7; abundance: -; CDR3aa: CASSLFGQGFSYEQYF; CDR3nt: TGTGCCAGCAGTTTGTTCGGGCAGGGATTCTCCTACGAGCAGTACTTC
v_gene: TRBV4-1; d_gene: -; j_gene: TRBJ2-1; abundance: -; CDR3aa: CASSQETRRFDNEQFF; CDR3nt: TGCGCCAGCAGCCAAGAGACCCGGCGATTCGACAATGAGCAGTTCTTC
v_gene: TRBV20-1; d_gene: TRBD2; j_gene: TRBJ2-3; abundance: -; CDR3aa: CSARASERGVSTDTQYF; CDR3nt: TGCAGTGCTAGAGCGAGCGAGCGGGGGGTTAGCACAGATACGCAGTATTTT
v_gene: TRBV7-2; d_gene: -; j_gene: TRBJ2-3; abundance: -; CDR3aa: CASTQTRDTDTQYF; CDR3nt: TGTGCCAGCACCCAAACTAGGGACACAGATACGCAGTATTTT
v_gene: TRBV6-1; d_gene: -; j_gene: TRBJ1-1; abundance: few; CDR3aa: CASSENGNSAEAFF; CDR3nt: TGTGCCAGCAGTGAAAACGGTAACAGCGCTGAAGCTTTCTTT
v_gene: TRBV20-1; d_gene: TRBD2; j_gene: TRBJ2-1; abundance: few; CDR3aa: CSARDPTGTSDEQFF; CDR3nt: TGCAGTGCTAGAGACCCGACCGGGACTAGCGATGAGCAGTTCTTC
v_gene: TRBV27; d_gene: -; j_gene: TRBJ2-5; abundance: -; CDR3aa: CASTKTQGGWETQYF; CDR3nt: TGTGCCAGCACCAAAACCCAGGGGGGTTGGGAGACCCAGTACTTC
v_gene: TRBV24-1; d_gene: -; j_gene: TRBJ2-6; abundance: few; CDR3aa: CATSEGLISGANVLTF; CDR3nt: TGTGCCACCAGTGAGGGGCTGATCTCTGGGGCCAACGTCCTGACTTTC
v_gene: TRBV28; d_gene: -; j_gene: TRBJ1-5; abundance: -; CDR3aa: CASSATDSNQPQHF; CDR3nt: TGTGCCAGCAGTGCGACAGATAGCAATCAGCCCCAGCATTTT
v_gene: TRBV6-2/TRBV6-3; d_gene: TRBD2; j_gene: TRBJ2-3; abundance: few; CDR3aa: CASSPRGLALDTQYF; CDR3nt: TGTGCCAGCAGCCCCCGTGGACTAGCGTTAGATACGCAGTATTTT
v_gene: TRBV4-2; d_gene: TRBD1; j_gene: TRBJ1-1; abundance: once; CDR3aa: CASSQETGHTEAFF; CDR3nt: TGTGCCAGCAGCCAGGAGACAGGGCATACTGAAGCTTTCTTT
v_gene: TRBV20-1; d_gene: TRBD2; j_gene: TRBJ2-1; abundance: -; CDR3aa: CSARYGTRGSNEQFF; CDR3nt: TGCAGTGCTAGATACGGGACTAGAGGGAGCAATGAGCAGTTCTTC
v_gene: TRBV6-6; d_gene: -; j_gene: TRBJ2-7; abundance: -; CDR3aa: CASSYGYEKYF; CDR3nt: TGTGCCAGCAGTTACGGATACGAGAAGTACTTC
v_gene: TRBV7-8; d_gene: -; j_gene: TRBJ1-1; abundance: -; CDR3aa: CASSLNPDTEAFF; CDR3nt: TGTGCCAGCAGCTTAAATCCTGACACTGAAGCTTTCTTT
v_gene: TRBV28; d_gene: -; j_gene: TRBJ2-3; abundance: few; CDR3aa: CATRRGDTQYF; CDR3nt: TGTGCCACCCGTCGTGGGGATACGCAGTATTTT
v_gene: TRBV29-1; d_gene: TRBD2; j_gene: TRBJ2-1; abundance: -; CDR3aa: CSVEDLASGGNEQFF; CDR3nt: TGCAGCGTTGAAGATCTTGCTAGCGGGGGCAATGAGCAGTTCTTC
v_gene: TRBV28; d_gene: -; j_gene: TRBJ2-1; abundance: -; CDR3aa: CASSLWLMNEQFF; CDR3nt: TGTGCCAGCAGTTTATGGTTGATGAATGAGCAGTTCTTC
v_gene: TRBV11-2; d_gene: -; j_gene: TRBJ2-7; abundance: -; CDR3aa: CASNRGTQWNEQYF; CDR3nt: TGTGCCAGCAACCGAGGGACACAGTGGAACGAGCAGTACTTC
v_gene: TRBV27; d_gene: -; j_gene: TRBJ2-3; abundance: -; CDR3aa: CASSPNGPDTQYF; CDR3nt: TGTGCCAGCAGTCCTAATGGCCCAGATACGCAGTATTTT
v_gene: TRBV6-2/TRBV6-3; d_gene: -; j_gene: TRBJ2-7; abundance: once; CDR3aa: CASSCSAYEQYF; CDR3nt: TGTGCCAGCAGTTGTTCGGCCTACGAGCAGTACTTC
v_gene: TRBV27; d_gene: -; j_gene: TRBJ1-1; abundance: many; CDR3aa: CASSLGDTQNTEAFF; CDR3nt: TGTGCCAGCAGTTTAGGGGACACCCAGAACACTGAAGCTTTCTTT
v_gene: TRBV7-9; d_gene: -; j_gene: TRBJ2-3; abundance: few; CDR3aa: CASSLDYSTDTQYF; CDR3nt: TGTGCCAGCAGCTTAGACTACAGCACAGATACGCAGTATTTT
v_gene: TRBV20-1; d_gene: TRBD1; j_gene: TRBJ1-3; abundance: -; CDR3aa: CSAEDRSSGNTIYF; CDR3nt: TGCAGTGCCGAGGACAGGTCCTCTGGAAACACCATATATTTT
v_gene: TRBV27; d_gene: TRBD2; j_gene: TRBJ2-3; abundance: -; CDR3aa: CASHLIAGGATDKQYF; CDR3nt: TGTGCCAGCCATCTAATAGCGGGAGGGGCGACAGATAAGCAGTATTTT
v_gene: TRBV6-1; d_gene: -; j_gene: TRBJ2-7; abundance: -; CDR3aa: CASRKDNYEQYF; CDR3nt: TGTGCCAGCAGAAAGGACAACTACGAGCAGTACTTC
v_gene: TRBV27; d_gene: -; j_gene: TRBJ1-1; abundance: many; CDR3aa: CASRTNTEAFF; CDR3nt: TGTGCCAGCAGGACGAACACTGAAGCTTTCTTT